This T cell receptor (beta chain) was identified in a study of T cell repertoires in cytomegalovirus infection. Overall study: Shared public TCR beta signatures pointed to both CMV infection and a matching HLA type.

This clonotype has more than one count but fewer than ten. The target antigen is unknown. General study results and limits: The study identified carriers of CMV plus the relevant HLA from cumulative public TCR beta family frequency. Within the response measured ex vivo, HLA-C-restricted CMV-specific TCR beta clonotypes were dominant.

MiXCR, applied by TCRdb to the reads, yields one record per CDR3 protein. The data show roughly 160,000 distinct CDR3 sequences, roughly 20% seen once. This sequence was found in a human donor in good health (CMV status not recorded). Some clones in this sample may be carry-over from other donors' samples. The source was CD8+ T cells from cultured PBMCs, collected from culture after CMV antigen stimulation.

The CDR3 bases are TGTGCCAGCAGTTACGGGGCAGAAAATGAGCAGTTCTTC. Translation: CASSYGAENEQFF. The V and J genes are TRBV6-6 and TRBJ2-1, with D perhaps matching TRBD1 (5 bases). The length of the CDR3 is 13 residues. The V end was cut by 2 bases, the J end by 7 bases, with 9 bases between. In germline, CDR1 is MNHNY, CDR2 SVGAGI (reference sequence).